Below are 25 T cell receptor beta chains sequenced from a single sample in a study of shared clonotypes between healthy human individuals. This table comes from immunoSEQ multiplex PCR, and its TCRdb copy is limited to in-frame clones, with some not included. Of about 1.5 million clones listed, roughly 96% are singletons. The sample comprised naive CD4+ T cells sorted from blood. Noted subset: CD45RA+ positively selected. These receptors were taken from a young man in good health.

The chain is built from TRBV7-2 and TRBJ2-5; D could derive from TRBD1 or TRBD2 (5 bases each). Deletions cut 5 bases from V and 4 bases from J, with 20 bases between. The CDR3 has 16 amino acids. Looked up from germline, CDR1 is SGHTA and CDR2 is FQGNSA. CDR3 in DNA: TGTGCCAGCAGCCCCAGTGTGGGGCGGGTGGGAGAGACCCAGTACTTC. Protein product: CASSPSVGRVGETQYF.

The V and J genes are TRBV7-6 and TRBJ1-5; TRBD1 matches 8 bases. The germline gives CDR1 SGHVS, CDR2 FNYEAQ. The CDR3 has 14 amino acids. Trimming took 1 base from V and 5 from J; bases not matched to a gene: 1. The CDR3 bases are TGTGCCAGCAGCTTAGTGACAGGGGATCAGCCCCAGCATTTT. Translating gives CASSLVTGDQPQHF.

The chain has TRBV25-1 and TRBJ1-2; no clear D. Germline V CDR1 and CDR2: MGHDK, SYGVNS. The CDR3 has 14 amino acids. The germline V and J ends were trimmed by 6 bases and 1 base, with 12 bases remaining between them. CDR3: CASRSDTLNYGYTF. The CDR3 DNA reads as TGTGCCAGCAGATCAGATACCCTTAACTATGGCTACACCTTC.

The V and J genes are TRBV18 and TRBJ2-1; TRBD2 might be the D (5 bases). The CDR3 contains 14 residues. Trimming removed 3 bases at V and 8 bases at J, with 14 bases between. Germline loops: CDR1 KGHSH, CDR2 LQKENI. CDR3 sequence: CASSPILASDEQFF. The CDR3 DNA follows: TGTGCCAGCTCACCGATCCTAGCTTCTGATGAGCAGTTCTTC.

The chain couples TRBV7-9 to TRBJ1-2; TRBD1 is a possible D gene (5 bases). V was cut by 10 bases and J by 4 bases, with 10 bases left in between. The CDR3 sequence is 11 residues long. Germline V gene lookup returns CDR1 SEHNR and CDR2 FQNEAQ (reference sequence). CDR3 sequence: CATGGGYGYTF. DNA of the CDR3: TGTGCCACTGGGGGTGGCTATGGCTACACCTTC.

The rearrangement joins TRBV27 to TRBJ1-3; D uncertain. V dropped 2 bases and J dropped 2 bases, with 10 bases sitting between them. From germline, CDR1 is MNHEY and CDR2 SMNVEV (reference sequence). The CDR3 loop spans 15 amino acids. The CDR3 DNA reads TGTGCCAGCAGTTTAATCGGGATGGCTGGAAACACCATATATTTT. Residues: CASSLIGMAGNTIYF.

For the CDR3, the DNA is TGTGCCAGCTCACCCACGACAGGGGAGAACACCATATATTTT. It encodes CASSPTTGENTIYF. The V and J genes are TRBV18 and TRBJ1-3; 8 positions match TRBD1. Germline V gives CDR1 KGHSH, CDR2 LQKENI. The junction had 5 bases not matched to a gene; V was cut back by 3 bases and J by 7 bases. CDR3 length equals 14 residues.

J is TRBJ1-5 and V is TRBV28, with D maybe TRBD1 (6 bases). The CDR3 spans 15 residues. Germline values: CDR1 MDHEN, CDR2 SYDVKM. With 6 bases removed from V and 0 bases from J, the gap between germline ends came to 12 bases. In DNA form, the CDR3 reads TGTGCCAGCAGACCCACAGGGTTTAGCAATCAGCCCCAGCATTTT. It specifies CASRPTGFSNQPQHF.

To note about this clone: This CDR3 is also generated by other DNA sequences in the sample. The V and J genes are TRBV7-9 and TRBJ1-4, with 10 positions matching TRBD1. Germline CDR1 SEHNR, CDR2 FQNEAQ (reference sequence). The CDR3 extends over 15 amino acids. The V and J ends lost 1 base and 8 bases, in that order; junction bases with no gene match: 4. CDR3 in amino acids: CASSLGQGADEKLFF. The CDR3 bases are TGTGCCAGCAGCTTAGGACAGGGGGCAGACGAAAAACTGTTTTTT.

Worth noting for this clone: Other DNA sequences of this sample code for an identical CDR3. V gene TRBV18 combines with J gene TRBJ1-1; the match to TRBD1 covers 7 bases. Germline assignment: CDR1 KGHSH and CDR2 LQKENI. The J segment lost 4 bases and the V segment lost 1 base, leaving 6 bases of the junction unmatched. The CDR3 loop spans 15 amino acids. The CDR3 coding sequence is TGTGCCAGCTCACCACTTACAGGGGAGGGCACTGAAGCTTTCTTT. It specifies CASSPLTGEGTEAFF.

This sequence joins TRBV5-1 and TRBJ2-5; TRBD2 aligns across 7 bases. Trimming cost V 0 bases and J 4 bases; bases outside gene matches: 12. Per the germline V gene, CDR1 is SGHRS and CDR2 is YFSETQ. CDR3 length: 17 residues. In DNA form, the CDR3 reads TGCGCCAGCAGCTTGGGACTAGCTGTTGAGACGGGAGAGACCCAGTACTTC. Protein product: CASSLGLAVETGETQYF.

The V and J genes are TRBV27 and TRBJ1-4, with no clear D. The V gene lost 2 bases and the J gene lost 8 bases, with 12 bases spanning the gap. The CDR3 sequence is 14 residues long. Germline assignment: CDR1 MNHEY and CDR2 SMNVEV (reference sequence). The CDR3 sequence is CASSLGPRAEKLFF. As DNA, the CDR3 is TGTGCCAGCAGTTTAGGCCCACGGGCAGAAAAACTGTTTTTT.

V and J are TRBV29-1 and TRBJ2-7; no firm D call. Germline V gene sequence: CDR1 SQVTM, CDR2 ANQGSEA. CDR3 length: 12 residues. V was trimmed by 5 bases and J by 4 bases, leaving 12 bases between them. The CDR3 DNA follows: TGCAGCGTTCAAAATCCTTCATACGAGCAGTACTTC. Translated: CSVQNPSYEQYF.

J is TRBJ2-7 and V is TRBV29-1; 7 positions match TRBD1. Germline V gene data show CDR1 as SQVTM and CDR2 as ANQGSEA. Trimming at V came to 7 bases and at J to 3 bases, leaving 9 bases not matched to a gene. This CDR3 has 13 amino acids. The CDR3 bases are TGCAGCGGGAAGATGACAGGGAACTACGAGCAGTACTTC. This sequence encodes CSGKMTGNYEQYF.

A single count supports this clone. V usage is TRBV27 and J usage is TRBJ2-7; TRBD2 might be the D (6 bases). Germline assignment: CDR1 MNHEY and CDR2 SMNVEV (reference sequence). The V and J ends lost 7 bases and 7 bases respectively, with 23 bases between them. The CDR3 extends over 15 amino acids. The CDR3 DNA reads TGTGCCAGCACCCCTTTTTCCGGCGGGGCTACGGAGCAGTACTTC. Protein product: CASTPFSGGATEQYF.

V usage is TRBV9 and J usage is TRBJ2-1, with D possibly TRBD2 on 5 matching bases. This CDR3 spans 16 amino acids. Germline V CDR1 and CDR2: SGDLS, YYNGEE. V shed 0 bases and J shed 3 bases, with 13 bases lying between them. The CDR3 protein is CASSVGIAPDYNEQFF. The CDR3 DNA is TGTGCCAGCAGCGTAGGCATAGCGCCGGACTACAATGAGCAGTTCTTC.

The chain is built from TRBV28 and TRBJ1-1; 8 nucleotides agree with TRBD1. V trimming: 5 bases; J trimming: 8 bases; junction bases outside the gene matches: 10. CDR1 and CDR2 (germline): MDHEN, SYDVKM. This CDR3 spans 14 amino acids. CDR3 nucleotides: TGTGCCAGCAGTATACTGTTATCAGGGGGCGAAGCTTTCTTT. Protein: CASSILLSGGEAFF.

V usage is TRBV30 and J usage is TRBJ1-1, with unresolved D. Trimming left V 2 bases short and J 2 bases short, with 9 bases between. The germline V gene encodes CDR1 GTSNPN and CDR2 SVGIG (reference sequence). The CDR3 extends over 13 amino acids. The CDR3 loop is CAWSQAVNTEAFF. In DNA form, the CDR3 reads TGTGCCTGGAGTCAGGCGGTAAACACTGAAGCTTTCTTT.

The chain joins TRBV13 to TRBJ2-7; D not resolved. The V end lost 5 bases, the J end lost 5 bases, and 13 bases lay between the germline ends. This CDR3 has 13 amino acids. Germline values: CDR1 PRHDT, CDR2 FYEKMQ (reference sequence). CDR3 coding DNA: TGTGCCAGCAGCCCCCTTCGTTGGAACGAGCAGTACTTC. Residues: CASSPLRWNEQYF.

The chain combines TRBV23-1 with TRBJ2-1; TRBD2 matches at 7 bases. TRBV23-1 is designated an ORF whose function remains uncertain. The CDR3 covers 15 residues. After removal of 0 bases from V and 5 bases from J, the junction contained 4 bases not matched to a gene. CDR3 in DNA: TGCGCCAGCAGTCAATCCGCTAGCGGCAACAATGAGCAGTTCTTC. Protein: CASSQSASGNNEQFF.

V is TRBV5-8 and J is TRBJ1-5, with unresolved D. Germline V CDR1 and CDR2: SGHTS, YDEGEE. Trimming left V 0 bases short and J 0 bases short, with 13 bases between. The CDR3 totals 17 residues. CDR3 nucleotide sequence: TGTGCCAGCAGCTTGGGACCACAGCTTTATAGCAATCAGCCCCAGCATTTT. Protein product: CASSLGPQLYSNQPQHF.

V and J are TRBV19 and TRBJ1-5; D ambiguous. V lost 6 bases to trimming and J lost 0 bases, with 12 bases between them. Germline CDR1 and CDR2: LNHDA and SQIVND (reference sequence). The CDR3 has 15 amino acids. The CDR3 DNA reads as TGTGCCAGTAGGTCGCGAAGGATTAGCAATCAGCCCCAGCATTTT. Its protein is CASRSRRISNQPQHF.

The rearrangement uses TRBV20-1 and TRBJ2-5, with D unresolved. From germline, CDR1 is DFQATT and CDR2 SNEGSKA (reference sequence). V shed 4 bases and J shed 5 bases, with 8 bases lying between them. The length of the CDR3 is 11 residues. The CDR3 coding sequence is TGCAGTGCTACGGACGGGGAGACCCAGTACTTC. Translated, it gives CSATDGETQYF.

The rearrangement links TRBV5-4 to TRBJ2-4; TRBD1 might be the D (6 bases). Germline CDR1 reads SGHNT; CDR2 reads YYREEE (reference sequence). This CDR3 contains 18 residues. Between the trimmed V and J ends, which lost 2 bases and 0 bases, there was a span of 18 bases. CDR3 region: CASSFGGTGWGAKNIQYF. CDR3 DNA: TGTGCCAGCAGCTTTGGGGGAACAGGGTGGGGAGCCAAAAACATTCAGTACTTC.

The chain recombines TRBV5-1 with TRBJ2-7; the D gene is possibly TRBD2 (5 bases). The ends were cut back, 0 bases at V and 5 bases at J, with 9 bases in the middle. The CDR3 spans 13 residues. The germline V gene encodes CDR1 SGHRS and CDR2 YFSETQ. The CDR3 spells CASSLGSSHEQYF. The CDR3 nucleotides are TGCGCCAGCAGCTTGGGCTCTAGCCACGAGCAGTACTTC.